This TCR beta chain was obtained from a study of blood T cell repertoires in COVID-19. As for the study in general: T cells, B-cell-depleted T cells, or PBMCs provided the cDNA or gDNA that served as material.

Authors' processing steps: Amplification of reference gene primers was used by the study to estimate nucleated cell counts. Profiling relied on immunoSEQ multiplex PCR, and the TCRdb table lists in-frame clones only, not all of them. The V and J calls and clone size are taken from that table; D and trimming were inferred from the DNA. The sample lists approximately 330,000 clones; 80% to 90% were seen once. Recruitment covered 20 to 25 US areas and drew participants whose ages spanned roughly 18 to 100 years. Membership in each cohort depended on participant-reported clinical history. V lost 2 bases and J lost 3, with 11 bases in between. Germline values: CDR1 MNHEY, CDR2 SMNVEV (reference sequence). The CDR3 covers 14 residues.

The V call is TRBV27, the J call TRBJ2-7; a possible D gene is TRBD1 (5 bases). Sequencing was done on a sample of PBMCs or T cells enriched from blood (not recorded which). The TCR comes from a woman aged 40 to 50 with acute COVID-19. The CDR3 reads CASSLPTANYEQYF. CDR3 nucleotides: TGTGCCAGCAGTTTACCGACAGCGAACTACGAGCAGTACTTC.